The source of this T cell receptor beta chain is a study of CD4 T cell repertoires in COVID-19. Notes on the study in general: In SARS-CoV and/or HKU1 spike cultures, between about 6 and 26% of SARS-CoV-2 clonotypes reappeared. Several top expanded SARS-CoV-2-reactive clonotypes were shared by two or three memory subsets.

CDR1 and CDR2 (germline): LNHDA, SQIVND (reference sequence). The CDR3 is 13 residues long. The V end lost 4 bases, the J end lost 6 bases, and 10 bases lay between the germline ends. Donors had recovered from mild-to-severe COVID-19. No culture step preceded sequencing of the ex vivo isolated memory T cells. As regards this clone: The antigen is not known.

Produced via immunoSEQ multiplex PCR; TCRdb's table is partial and in-frame only. The sample yields some 71,000 clones, 80% to 90% seen once. This rearrangement joins TRBV19 to TRBJ1-5; perhaps TRBD1 as D (5 bases). The sequencing used CD4+ T cells from peripheral blood, collected after recovery from COVID-19. This TCR derives from a human donor who had COVID-19. DNA of the CDR3: TGTGCCAGTAGTAGCCAGGGACGTCAGCCCCAGCATTTT. Its translation: CASSSQGRQPQHF.